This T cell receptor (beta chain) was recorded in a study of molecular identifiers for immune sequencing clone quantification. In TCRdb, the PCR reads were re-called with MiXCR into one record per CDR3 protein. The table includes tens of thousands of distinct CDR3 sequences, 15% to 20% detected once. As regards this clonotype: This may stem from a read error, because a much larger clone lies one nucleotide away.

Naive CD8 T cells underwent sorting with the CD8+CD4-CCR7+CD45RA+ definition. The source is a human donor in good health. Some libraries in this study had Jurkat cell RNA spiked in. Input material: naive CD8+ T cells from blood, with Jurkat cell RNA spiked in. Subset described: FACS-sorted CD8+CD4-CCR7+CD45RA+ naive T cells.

CDR3 amino acids: CAGSQNRQGAWEQYF. DNA of the CDR3: TGCGCCGGCAGCCAAAACCGACAGGGGGCTTGGGAGCAGTACTTC. V and J are TRBV4-1 and TRBJ2-7, with 10 bases lining up with TRBD1. The CDR3 runs to 15 residues. Germline CDR1 MGHRA, CDR2 YSYEKL.